The next 17 T cell receptor beta chains were all read from a single sample in a study of blood T cell repertoires in COVID-19. Some clones are missing from TCRdb's copy, which holds only in-frame ones; the method was immunoSEQ multiplex PCR. The repertoire holds 100,000 to 150,000 clones, approximately 85% seen once, with approximately 3% in the top ten. The sample consisted of peripheral blood. The receptor source for this set is an elderly woman with COVID-19, enrolled during active disease.

The chain joins TRBV7-2 to TRBJ2-1; the match to TRBD2 covers 12 bases. V was pared by 8 bases and J by 0 bases, with 2 bases of the junction left unmatched. Germline loops: CDR1 SGHTA, CDR2 FQGNSA. This CDR3 contains 15 residues. CDR3 sequence (DNA): TGTGCCAGCGGACTAGCGGGGCGCTCCTACAATGAGCAGTTCTTC. Amino acid sequence: CASGLAGRSYNEQFF.

The rearrangement joins TRBV6-5 to TRBJ2-5, with D possibly TRBD1 on 6 matching bases. The CDR3 spans 15 residues. The germline CDR1 and CDR2 sequences are MNHEY and SVGAGI. V lost 6 bases and J 6 bases, leaving 20 bases between the germline ends. DNA of the CDR3: TGTGCCAGCAGCCCCGCCCAGGGGCTGGTAAAGACCCAGTACTTC. This codes for CASSPAQGLVKTQYF.

The rearrangement uses TRBV5-1 and TRBJ1-4; 9 positions agree with TRBD1. Per germline, CDR1 SGHRS and CDR2 YFSETQ. This CDR3 spans 15 amino acids. V shed 2 bases, J shed 8 bases, and the junction held 7 bases outside the gene matches. The CDR3, as DNA: TGCGCCAGCAGCTTACAGGGGGCATCAGGGGAAAAACTGTTTTTT. Translation gives CASSLQGASGEKLFF.

This sequence joins TRBV9 and TRBJ2-5; 10 positions match TRBD2. Germline trimming cut 0 bases from V and 5 bases from J; bases unmatched to any gene: 10. CDR3 length: 17 residues. Germline lookup yields CDR1 SGDLS and CDR2 YYNGEE. For the CDR3, the DNA is TGTGCCAGCAGCGTAGGGGATCTAGCGGGAGCGTGGGAGACCCAGTACTTC. This encodes CASSVGDLAGAWETQYF.

This clone was seen once. The DNA of the CDR3 is TGTGCCAGCAGCCGGTCCGACAGGGGTTTAGACCAGCCCCAGCATTTT. Translating it yields CASSRSDRGLDQPQHF. This rearrangement joins TRBV6-2 or TRBV6-3 to TRBJ1-5; 8 positions agree with TRBD1. CDR3 length: 16 residues. V dropped 6 bases and J dropped 7; count of bases not matched to a gene: 14. Looked up from germline, CDR1 is MNHEY and CDR2 is SVGEGT.

V is TRBV20-1 and J is TRBJ2-3, with 9 bases identical to TRBD2. This CDR3 comprises 13 residues. With 3 bases clipped from V and 7 bases from J, the junction kept 5 bases outside the gene matches. CDR1 DFQATT and CDR2 SNEGSKA come from the germline V gene (reference sequence). In DNA, the CDR3 is TGCAGTGCTAGTATGACTAGCGGAAATACGCAGTATTTT. Its translation: CSASMTSGNTQYF.

This chain uses TRBV9 with TRBJ2-2; D is undetermined. Deletions cut 3 bases from V and 1 base from J, with 10 bases between. The CDR3 is made up of 15 amino acids. The germline CDR1 and CDR2 sequences are SGDLS and YYNGEE. The CDR3 here is CASSAPLGNTGELFF. CDR3 nucleotides: TGTGCCAGCAGCGCACCCCTCGGGAACACCGGGGAGCTGTTTTTT.

V is TRBV6-2 or TRBV6-3 and J is TRBJ1-5, with 7 bases identical to TRBD1. The germline V gene encodes CDR1 MNHEY and CDR2 SVGEGT. CDR3 length equals 14 residues. V gave up 5 bases and J gave up 6 bases; unmatched junction bases: 7. The CDR3 sequence is CASSTYRGSQPQHF. The CDR3 nucleotides read TGTGCCAGCAGTACGTACAGGGGAAGTCAGCCCCAGCATTTT.

This chain joins TRBV9 and TRBJ2-3; 7 nucleotides match TRBD1. This CDR3 comprises 15 residues. The V and J ends lost 3 bases and 1 base, in that order; junction bases with no gene match: 5. From germline, CDR1 is SGDLS and CDR2 YYNGEE. CDR3 DNA sequence: TGTGCCAGCAGCGGATTAGGACAGGGCACAGATACGCAGTATTTT. Translated, it gives CASSGLGQGTDTQYF.

The rearrangement links TRBV7-3 to TRBJ2-2; no reliable D call. The germline V gene encodes CDR1 SGHTA and CDR2 FQGTGA. V was cut by 3 bases and J by 4 bases, with 6 bases left in between. The CDR3 length is 13 residues. CDR3 loop: CASSFTSTGELFF. CDR3 bases: TGTGCCAGCAGCTTTACGAGCACCGGGGAGCTGTTTTTT.

The rearrangement joins TRBV28 to TRBJ1-2; TRBD1 aligns across 7 bases. Germline V gene sequence: CDR1 MDHEN, CDR2 SYDVKM. The CDR3 length is 11 residues. With V trimmed by 6 bases and J by 10 bases, 5 bases remained unmatched. CDR3 protein: CASRGQSFYTF. In DNA, the CDR3 is TGTGCCAGCAGGGGACAGAGCTTCTACACCTTC.

The CDR3 DNA follows: TGTGCCACCAGCAGAGTACGCTGGCAGGTGAACACTGAAGCTTTCTTT. Translated: CATSRVRWQVNTEAFF. The rearrangement links TRBV15 to TRBJ1-1; D uncertain. Trimming removed 1 base at V and 0 bases at J, with 12 bases between. The CDR3 totals 16 residues. Per the germline V gene, CDR1 is LNHNV and CDR2 is YYDKDF (reference sequence).

The chain recombines TRBV4-3 with TRBJ2-1; D not certain. CDR1 is LGHNA and CDR2 is YSLEER in the germline V gene. This CDR3 spans 15 amino acids. The ends were cut back, 0 bases at V and 2 bases at J, with 8 bases in the middle. Here the CDR3 DNA reads TGCGCCAGCAGCCAAGATCTGTCGGCCTACAATGAGCAGTTCTTC. Protein: CASSQDLSAYNEQFF.

This clone was seen a handful of times. This chain joins TRBV27 and TRBJ2-7; 8 bases are a match to TRBD2. J was trimmed by 4 bases and V by 5 bases; bases with no gene match: 10. CDR1 is MNHEY, CDR2 SMNVEV, per germline (reference sequence). The CDR3 extends over 15 amino acids. DNA of the CDR3: TGTGCCAGCAGTGATAGCGGGATAGGTGATTACGAGCAGTACTTC. Protein sequence: CASSDSGIGDYEQYF.

This clone has a single count. The chain uses TRBV2 and TRBJ1-2, with TRBD1 matching 7 bases. The CDR3 runs 15 residues. Trimming cost V 6 bases and J 3 bases; bases outside gene matches: 10. The germline V gene has CDR1 SNHLY and CDR2 FYNNEI. For the CDR3, the DNA is TGTGCCAGCAGCAAGATAGGACAGGATGACTATGGCTACACCTTC. It codes for CASSKIGQDDYGYTF.

The gene calls are TRBV19 and TRBJ1-2; possibly TRBD1 for D (5 bases). From germline, CDR1 is LNHDA and CDR2 SQIVND (reference sequence). The ends were cut back, 5 bases at V and 7 bases at J, with 29 bases in the middle. CDR3 size: 18 residues. The CDR3 DNA is TGTGCCAGTAGTTTACCCGTCGGGGGACGGCTTGAATGGGGTGGCTACACCTTC. Translation: CASSLPVGGRLEWGGYTF.

The rearrangement uses TRBV7-2 and TRBJ2-7, with TRBD1 matching over 8 bases. J lost 6 bases, V lost 4 bases, and 8 bases had no gene match. Germline CDR1 and CDR2: SGHTA and FQGNSA. The CDR3 extends over 14 amino acids. In DNA form, the CDR3 reads TGTGCCAGCAGCTCCGCGGGCAGGGGGCCCGAGCAGTACTTC. Translation: CASSSAGRGPEQYF.